This TCR beta chain was profiled in a study of early T cells in non-severe SARS-CoV-2 infection. In the study overall: Alpha and beta chains were unpaired, from unsorted whole-blood bulk RNA.

This CDR3 contains 13 residues. Per germline, CDR1 LGHDT and CDR2 YNNKEL (reference sequence). Trimming cost V 1 base and J 8 bases, with 11 bases left between them. The library protocol tagged individual cDNA molecules with unique molecular identifiers. TCRdb re-analysed the 5' RACE reads in MiXCR, keeping a single row per CDR3 protein. The table shows tens of thousands of distinct CDR3 sequences, with roughly 9.4% occurring only once. Worth noting for this clonotype: Its antigen is not known.

Study-wide points: Database matching using VDJdb favored anti-spike CD8 responses, with private and CD4 specificities left missing.

The chain joins TRBV3-1 to TRBJ1-2; D is unclear. The sequences come from whole blood, collected at baseline. This TCR derives from an adult who was a healthcare worker with PCR-confirmed SARS-CoV-2 infection or an uninfected control (not recorded which). Here the CDR3 reads CASSQAFNPGYTF. CDR3 DNA: TGTGCCAGCAGCCAAGCGTTCAATCCAGGCTACACCTTC.